These 17 T cell receptor beta chains came from one sample sequenced in a study of blood T cells in healthy people across ages (dated by TCRdb to the mid-2010s). Libraries were constructed by 5' RACE. Sequencing used an Illumina HiSeq 2500. A second PCR of roughly 6 to 11 cycles was performed with a sample-barcoded 5' primer and a J-beta primer mix. The public reads were quality trimmed at Q25 with fastp and then assembled into clones with MiXCR by TCRdb, keeping productive beta chains. Entries are consolidated by CDR3 protein sequence, retaining the most common genes and DNA. This sample has 750,000 to 950,000 distinct CDR3 sequences in its table, and about 27% of those were observed once. Roughly 10% of the sample is held by the ten biggest clonotypes. The sample was also linked to a second study, of T cells of mothers and their children.

Sequenced input: blood. The source of these receptors is a woman in her forties in good health.

This clonotype appeared many times. CDR3 DNA sequence: TGTGCCACTACCCTTATGTCTGGACAGGGCTACAATGAGCAGTTCTTC. Its protein product is CATTLMSGQGYNEQFF. The chain uses TRBV7-2 and TRBJ2-1; 8 positions agree with TRBD1. The CDR3 is 16 residues long. V gave up 10 bases and J gave up 3 bases; unmatched junction bases: 14. CDR1 is SGHTA, CDR2 FQGNSA, per germline.

The chain couples TRBV27 to TRBJ2-4; maybe TRBD2 (5 bases). This CDR3 is 18 amino acids long. Looked up from germline, CDR1 is MNHEY and CDR2 is SMNVEV (reference sequence). Trimming removed 5 bases at V and 13 bases at J, with 33 bases between. The CDR3 protein is CASSTRWGALLVNNEQYF. CDR3 coding DNA: TGTGCCAGCAGTACCCGCTGGGGAGCACTTCTTGTAAACAATGAGCAGTACTTC.

In this sample, this clonotype turned up a few times. V gene TRBV7-2 combines with J gene TRBJ2-3; 14 bases are a match to TRBD2. Germline CDR1 SGHTA, CDR2 FQGNSA. The ends lost 5 bases at V and 2 bases at J; junction bases unmatched: 9. CDR3 size: 18 residues. CDR3 sequence (DNA): TGTGCCAGCAGCCCGCCGGGACTAGCGGGGGCCTTCACAGATACGCAGTATTTT. As protein: CASSPPGLAGAFTDTQYF.

This clonotype was seen at least ten times. The rearrangement joins TRBV5-1 to TRBJ2-7, with TRBD2 matching 12 bases. Germline V gives CDR1 SGHRS, CDR2 YFSETQ. The CDR3 spans 16 residues. The trim removed 4 bases at V and 1 base at J, leaving 6 bases unmatched. Written as DNA, the CDR3 is TGCGCCAGCAGCACAACTAGCGGGGGGTCGTCCTACGAGCAGTACTTC. Translation: CASSTTSGGSSYEQYF. Drawing the rest from reference TRBV5-1 and TRBJ2-7, the complete variable domain is KAGVTQTPRYLIKTRGQQVTLSCSPISGHRSVSWYQQTPGQGLQFLFEYFSETQRNKGNFPGRFSGRQFSNSRSEMNVSTLELGDSALYLCASSTTSGGSSYEQYFGPGTRLTVT.

As concerns this clonotype: The junction departs from the called germline gene at one end, perhaps through a read error. V usage is TRBV20-1 and J usage is TRBJ2-1; D unresolved. Germline CDR1 reads DFQATT; CDR2 reads SNEGSKA (reference sequence). The CDR3 totals 15 residues. CDR3 in DNA: TGCAGTGCTCGACAAGACGTGCGCTCCTACAAGGAGCAGTTCTTC. It is translated as CSARQDVRSYKEQFF.

This clonotype was seen repeatedly, ten times or more. The chain has TRBV12-3 or TRBV12-4 and TRBJ1-5, with no clear D. The CDR3 is 12 residues long. V lost 3 bases to trimming and J lost 6 bases, with 6 bases between them. The CDR3 bases are TGTGCCAGCAGTTTTCGGCGTCAGCCCCAGCATTTT. This codes for CASSFRRQPQHF.

In this sample, this clonotype turned up many times. One junction end disagrees with the germline gene, perhaps due to a read error. This chain connects TRBV7-2 to TRBJ2-7, with 11 bases aligning to TRBD2. The V gene's germline CDR1 is SGHTA and CDR2 FQGNSA. The CDR3 covers 16 residues. This CDR3 is CASSQGLAGGTYEQYF. Here the CDR3 DNA reads TGCGCCAGCAGCCAAGGGCTAGCGGGGGGCACCTACGAGCAGTACTTC.

This chain uses TRBV20-1 with TRBJ2-4; 7 bases are shared with TRBD1. Judging by the DNA end, TRBJ2-7 fits better; the J call may be wrong. Germline V gene data show CDR1 as DFQATT and CDR2 as SNEGSKA (reference sequence). The CDR3 spans 12 residues. The CDR3 loop is CSPTGNSYEQYF. The CDR3 nucleotides are TGCAGCCCGACAGGGAACTCCTACGAGCAGTACTTC.

As to this clonotype: At one of its ends the junction is not consistent with the germline gene, which may arise from a read error. V is TRBV5-1 and J is TRBJ1-1; tentative D call: TRBD1 (6 bases). Germline V gene lookup returns CDR1 SGHRS and CDR2 YFSETQ. This CDR3 has 11 amino acids. DNA for the CDR3: TGCGCCAGCAGCTTGGGACAGGAAGTTTTCTTT. Translation: CASSLGQEVFF.

Regarding this clonotype: A much larger clone lies a single base off, so this may be a read error. The chain employs TRBV7-2 and TRBJ2-1; the D is unclear. The CDR3 loop spans 11 amino acids. Germline CDR1 and CDR2: SGHTA and FQGNSA. The V gene lost 7 bases and the J gene lost 4 bases, with 5 bases spanning the gap. In DNA form, the CDR3 reads TGTGCCAGCACCCAATACAATGAGCAGTTCTTC. Translated, it gives CASTQYNEQFF.

On this clonotype itself: The junction differs from germline at one of its ends, possibly a read error. This chain connects TRBV9 to TRBJ1-1, with D unclear. Germline V lookup: CDR1 SGDLS, CDR2 YYNGEE. The CDR3 is made up of 13 amino acids. DNA for the CDR3: TGTGCTAGCAGCCGACGAGGTGATATGGAAGCTTTCTTT. This sequence encodes CASSRRGDMEAFF.

In its sample, this clonotype was seen many times. The chain uses TRBV7-2 and TRBJ2-1; D is unresolved. Trimming took off 5 bases at V and 4 bases at J, with 15 bases between the two ends. The CDR3 extends over 15 amino acids. From germline, CDR1 is SGHTA and CDR2 FQGNSA. CDR3 residues: CASSPVNSGYNEQFF. In DNA form, the CDR3 reads TGTGCCAGCAGCCCCGTGAATTCGGGTTACAATGAGCAGTTCTTC. Filled out from reference TRBV7-2 and TRBJ2-1, the complete variable domain reads GAGVSQSPSNKVTEKGKDVELRCDPISGHTALYWYRQSLGQGLEFLIYFQGNSAPDKSGLPSDRFSAERTGGSVSTLTIQRTQQEDSAVYLCASSPVNSGYNEQFFGPGTRLTVL.

With respect to this clonotype: This sequence may be a read error, since a much larger clone differs from it by one base. The CDR3 coding sequence is TGTGCCAGCTCACCCCAAACAGACCCTAACTATGGCTGCACCTTC. Its translation is CASSPQTDPNYGCTF. V is TRBV18 and J is TRBJ1-2; D remains unclear. Germline V CDR1 and CDR2: KGHSH, LQKENI. The length of the CDR3 is 15 residues.

This clonotype has a count of ten or more. The chain combines TRBV12-3 or TRBV12-4 with TRBJ2-2; TRBD1 might be the D (5 bases). The CDR3 length is 13 residues. Trimming removed 6 bases at V and 4 bases at J, with 9 bases between. DNA of the CDR3: TGTGCCAGCAGACAGGCTCCCACCGGGGAGCTGTTTTTT. It yields the protein CASRQAPTGELFF.

This clonotype came up many times. In DNA form, the CDR3 reads TGTGCCAGCAGGACTAGCTTAGTTGCAGATACGCAGTATTTT. Residues: CASRTSLVADTQYF. The V and J genes are TRBV2 and TRBJ2-3, with 7 bases fitting TRBD2. Germline assignment: CDR1 SNHLY and CDR2 FYNNEI. Trimming took 6 bases from V and 4 from J; bases not matched to a gene: 7. The CDR3 has 14 amino acids.

This clonotype was seen many times. CDR3 residues: CASSSGESQTQYF. In DNA, the CDR3 is TGTGCCAGCAGCTCAGGGGAAAGCCAGACCCAGTACTTC. The chain links TRBV12-3 or TRBV12-4 to TRBJ2-5; TRBD1 is a possible D gene (6 bases). The CDR3 is 13 residues long. V was pared by 6 bases and J by 6 bases, with 14 bases between.

This clonotype was found many times. Written as DNA, the CDR3 is TGTGCCAGCAGTGAGGGGGGGAACTATGGCTACACCTTC. Its translation: CASSEGGNYGYTF. The V and J genes are TRBV28 and TRBJ1-2; D might be TRBD1 (6 bases). The germline V gene encodes CDR1 MDHEN and CDR2 SYDVKM. Trimming left V 5 bases short and J 2 bases short, with 9 bases between. The CDR3 has 13 residues.